This T cell receptor (beta chain) appears in the sequencing data of a study of blood T cell repertoires in COVID-19. As for the study in general: The United States, Italy and Spain provided the acute and convalescent COVID-19 samples. Nucleic acid was either cDNA or gDNA, and it came from T cells, B-cell-depleted T cells, or PBMCs.

The CDR3 has 16 residues. Germline V lookup: CDR1 SGDLS, CDR2 YYNGEE. With 3 bases clipped from V and 1 base from J, the junction kept 6 bases outside the gene matches. Clones were read by immunoSEQ multiplex PCR, and TCRdb kept only the in-frame ones, dropping some. The sample includes under 170,000 clones, 65% to 90% of them seen just once. The chain carries TRBV9 and TRBJ2-3, with 9 positions matching TRBD1. This receptor was obtained from a man between 70 and 80 years old with acute or convalescent COVID-19. Input material: peripheral blood. The CDR3 region has the DNA TGTGCCAGCAGCGCGTTACAGGGGGCGGGCACAGATACGCAGTATTTT. Translation: CASSALQGAGTDTQYF. Complete variable domain (other parts from reference TRBV9 and TRBJ2-3): DSGVTQTPKHLITATGQRVTLRCSPRSGDLSVYWYQQSLDQGLQFLIQYYNGEERAKGNILERFSAQQFPDLHSELNLSSLELGDSALYFCASSALQGAGTDTQYFGPGTRLTVL.